These 9 T cell receptor beta chains were all obtained from the same sample, sequenced in a study of blood T cell repertoires in COVID-19. Libraries were prepared by immunoSEQ multiplex PCR; TCRdb keeps only in-frame clonotypes and omits some of them. The sample records about 180,000 clones, less than 90% being singletons. The sequencing sample was made of peripheral blood. These receptors were collected from an older man with active or convalescent COVID-19.

The rearrangement uses TRBV5-6 and TRBJ1-1; D might be TRBD1 (6 bases). V lost 4 bases to trimming and J lost 5 bases, with 21 bases between them. In germline, CDR1 is SGHDT, CDR2 YYEEEE. The CDR3 extends over 16 amino acids. The CDR3, as DNA: TGTGCCAGCAGCCCCCTAGGGGGAACGAGGGGGACTGAAGCTTTCTTT. This sequence encodes CASSPLGGTRGTEAFF.

The chain carries TRBV30 and TRBJ2-1; 10 bases are shared with TRBD1. V lost 1 base, J lost 3 bases, and 3 bases stayed unmatched. Germline CDR1 and CDR2: GTSNPN and SVGIG (reference sequence). The CDR3 is made up of 15 amino acids. CDR3 sequence (DNA): TGTGCCTGGAGTGGCGGACAGGGGGACTACAATGAGCAGTTCTTC. Translation: CAWSGGQGDYNEQFF.

V gene TRBV4-1 combines with J gene TRBJ1-5; D is possibly TRBD1 (5 bases). Germline V gene lookup returns CDR1 MGHRA and CDR2 YSYEKL. Deletions cut 5 bases from V and 2 bases from J, with 13 bases between. CDR3 length: 15 residues. The CDR3 DNA reads as TGCGCCAGCAGCTTCGACAGAAAAGGCAATCAGCCCCAGCATTTT. Translated, it gives CASSFDRKGNQPQHF.

This rearrangement joins TRBV9 to TRBJ1-2; D might be TRBD1 (5 bases). The CDR3 consists of 17 residues. Trimming took off 5 bases at V and 1 base at J, with 21 bases between the two ends. Germline loops: CDR1 SGDLS, CDR2 YYNGEE. The CDR3 sequence is CASRGLGGVADNYGYTF. Here the CDR3 DNA reads TGTGCCAGCAGGGGCCTCGGGGGGGTGGCGGATAACTATGGCTACACCTTC.

This clone was observed once. V and J are TRBV7-2 and TRBJ1-3; TRBD1 matches 9 bases. There are 15 residues in the CDR3. Trimming at V came to 4 bases and at J to 4 bases, leaving 5 bases not matched to a gene. CDR1 and CDR2 (germline): SGHTA, FQGNSA. The CDR3 is CASSSTGGGGNTIYF. The CDR3 nucleotides are TGTGCCAGCAGCTCGACAGGGGGGGGAGGAAACACCATATATTTT.

This clone was picked up one time. V usage is TRBV5-1 and J usage is TRBJ2-7, with D possibly being TRBD2 (5 bases). The CDR3 covers 14 residues. The V end lost 6 bases, the J end lost 8 bases, and 21 bases lay between the germline ends. Germline-derived CDR1 and CDR2 are SGHRS and YFSETQ. CDR3 loop: CASNEGISLRKQYF. CDR3 DNA: TGCGCCAGCAATGAGGGAATAAGCCTACGAAAGCAGTACTTC.

A word on this clone: Different DNA sequences within this sample yield the same CDR3. The chain combines TRBV20-1 with TRBJ2-1, with D unresolved. V lost 2 bases and J lost 7, with 6 bases in between. Per germline, CDR1 DFQATT and CDR2 SNEGSKA (reference sequence). This CDR3 is 11 amino acids long. CDR3 sequence reads: CSARRGNEQFF. The CDR3 DNA reads TGCAGTGCTAGACGAGGAAATGAGCAGTTCTTC.

This chain uses TRBV2 with TRBJ1-2, with 7 bases identical to TRBD1. CDR3 length: 15 residues. Per germline, CDR1 SNHLY and CDR2 FYNNEI. The V and J ends lost 5 bases and 6 bases, in that order; junction bases with no gene match: 12. CDR3 residues: CASSRQGINSNGYTF. In DNA form, the CDR3 reads TGTGCCAGCAGTAGACAGGGAATAAATTCAAATGGCTACACCTTC.

This clone was observed a single time. J is TRBJ2-1 and V is TRBV9, with D unclear. V was clipped by 0 bases and J by 0 bases, with 10 bases between them. CDR3 size: 16 residues. Per the germline V gene, CDR1 is SGDLS and CDR2 is YYNGEE. This CDR3 reads CASSVVAASSYNEQFF. The CDR3 nucleotides read TGTGCCAGCAGCGTAGTTGCCGCGAGCTCCTACAATGAGCAGTTCTTC.